What follows is one TCR beta chain and its context. Germline V gene sequence: CDR1 SQVTM, CDR2 ANQGSEA. This CDR3 contains 14 residues. Trimming removed 5 bases from V and 4 bases from J; junction bases left unmatched: 4. Authors' methods: Amplification with reference gene primers provided the estimates of nucleated cell counts. Produced via immunoSEQ multiplex PCR; TCRdb's table is partial and in-frame only. Clonal size and the V and J genes are those of that table, whereas D and trimming came from the DNA. The top ten clones hold about 5.3% of a sample with about 160,000 clones, 65% to 85% of them seen once. Participant ages covered roughly 18 to 89 years across about 25 US areas. Researchers sorted participants into cohorts using their self-reported clinical history. These data belong to a study of blood T cell repertoires in COVID-19. At the level of the study: The samples span acute and convalescent COVID-19 from the United States, Italy and Spain.

This clonotype was sampled from a middle-aged woman with acute COVID-19. V gene TRBV29-1 combines with J gene TRBJ2-2, with 10 positions matching TRBD1. What was sequenced was PBMCs or T cells enriched from blood (not recorded which). The CDR3 is CSVWTGGFTGELFF. In DNA form, the CDR3 reads TGCAGCGTTTGGACAGGGGGGTTCACCGGGGAGCTGTTTTTT.